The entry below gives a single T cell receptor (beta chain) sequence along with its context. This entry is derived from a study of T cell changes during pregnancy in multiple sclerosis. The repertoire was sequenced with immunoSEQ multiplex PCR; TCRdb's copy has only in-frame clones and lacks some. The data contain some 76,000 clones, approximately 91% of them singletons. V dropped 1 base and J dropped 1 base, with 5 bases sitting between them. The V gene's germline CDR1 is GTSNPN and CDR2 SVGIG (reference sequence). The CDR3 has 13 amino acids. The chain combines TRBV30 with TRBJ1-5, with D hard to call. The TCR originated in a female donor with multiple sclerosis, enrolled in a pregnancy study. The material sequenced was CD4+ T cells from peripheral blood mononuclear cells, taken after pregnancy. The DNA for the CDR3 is TGTGCCTGGAGTGCGCAGAGCAATCAGCCCCAGCATTTT. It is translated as CAWSAQSNQPQHF.